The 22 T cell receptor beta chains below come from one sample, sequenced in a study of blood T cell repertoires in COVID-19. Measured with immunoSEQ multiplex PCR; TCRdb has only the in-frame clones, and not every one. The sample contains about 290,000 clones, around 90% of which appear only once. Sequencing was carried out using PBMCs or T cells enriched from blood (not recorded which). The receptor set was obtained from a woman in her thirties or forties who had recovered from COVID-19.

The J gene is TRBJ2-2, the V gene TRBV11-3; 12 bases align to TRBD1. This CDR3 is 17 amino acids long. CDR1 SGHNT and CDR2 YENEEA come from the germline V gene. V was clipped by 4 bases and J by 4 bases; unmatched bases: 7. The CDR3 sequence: CASSSQWGQGATGELFF. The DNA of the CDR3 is TGTGCCAGCAGCTCCCAGTGGGGACAGGGGGCCACCGGGGAGCTGTTTTTT.

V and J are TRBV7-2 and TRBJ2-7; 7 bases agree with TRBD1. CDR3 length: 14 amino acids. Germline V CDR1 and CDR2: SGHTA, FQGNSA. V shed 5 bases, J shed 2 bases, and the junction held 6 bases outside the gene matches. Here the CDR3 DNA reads TGTGCCAGCAGCCATAGACAGGGCCCCTACGAGCAGTACTTC. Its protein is CASSHRQGPYEQYF.

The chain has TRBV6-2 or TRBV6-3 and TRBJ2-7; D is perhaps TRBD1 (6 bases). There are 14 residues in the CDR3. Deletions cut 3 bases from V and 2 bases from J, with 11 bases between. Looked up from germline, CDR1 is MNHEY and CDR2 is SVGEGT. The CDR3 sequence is CASSYARGAYEQYF. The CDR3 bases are TGTGCCAGCAGTTATGCCAGGGGCGCCTACGAGCAGTACTTC.

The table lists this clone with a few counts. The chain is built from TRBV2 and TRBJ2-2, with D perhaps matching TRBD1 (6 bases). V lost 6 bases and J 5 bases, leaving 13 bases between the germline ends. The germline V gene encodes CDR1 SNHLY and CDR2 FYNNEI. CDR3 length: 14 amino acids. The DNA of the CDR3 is TGTGCCAGCAGGATTACCGGGACAACCGGGGAGCTGTTTTTT. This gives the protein CASRITGTTGELFF.

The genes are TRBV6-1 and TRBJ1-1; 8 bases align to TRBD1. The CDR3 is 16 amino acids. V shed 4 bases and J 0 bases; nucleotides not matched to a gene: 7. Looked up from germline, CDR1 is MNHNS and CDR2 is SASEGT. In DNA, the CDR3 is TGTGCCAGCAGTGTTGGACAGGGCCTAATGAACACTGAAGCTTTCTTT. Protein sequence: CASSVGQGLMNTEAFF.

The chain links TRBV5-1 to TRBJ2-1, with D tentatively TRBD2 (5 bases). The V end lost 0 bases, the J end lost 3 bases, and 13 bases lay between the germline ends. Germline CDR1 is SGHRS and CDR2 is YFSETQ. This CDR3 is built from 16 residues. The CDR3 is CASSLVPGVSYNEQFF. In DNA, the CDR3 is TGCGCCAGCAGCTTGGTTCCCGGGGTTAGCTACAATGAGCAGTTCTTC.

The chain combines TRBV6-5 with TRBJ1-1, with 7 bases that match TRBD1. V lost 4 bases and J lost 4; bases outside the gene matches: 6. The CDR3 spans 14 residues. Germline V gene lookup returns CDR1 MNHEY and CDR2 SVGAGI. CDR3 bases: TGTGCCAGCAGTTCGACAGGGAGGACCACTGAAGCTTTCTTT. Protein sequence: CASSSTGRTTEAFF.

As DNA, the CDR3 is TGTGCCAGTAGTACGATAGGGACAGGGGACACCGGGGAGCTGTTTTTT. This sequence encodes CASSTIGTGDTGELFF. The chain has TRBV19 and TRBJ2-2; 10 bases match TRBD1. The germline gives CDR1 LNHDA, CDR2 SQIVND (reference sequence). J was trimmed by 3 bases and V by 4 bases; bases with no gene match: 5. The CDR3 covers 16 residues. The full variable domain, completed using reference TRBV19 and TRBJ2-2, is DGGITQSPKYLFRKEGQNVTLSCEQNLNHDAMYWYRQDPGQGLRLIYYSQIVNDFQKGDIAEGYSVSREKKESFPLTVTSAQKNPTAFYLCASSTIGTGDTGELFFGEGSRLTVL.

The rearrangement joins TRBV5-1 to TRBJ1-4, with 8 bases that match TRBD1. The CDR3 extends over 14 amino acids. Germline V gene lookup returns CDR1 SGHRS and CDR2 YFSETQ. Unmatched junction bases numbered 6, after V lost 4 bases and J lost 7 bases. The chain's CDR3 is CASSTGTGSEKLFF. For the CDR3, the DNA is TGCGCCAGCAGCACCGGGACAGGTAGTGAAAAACTGTTTTTT.

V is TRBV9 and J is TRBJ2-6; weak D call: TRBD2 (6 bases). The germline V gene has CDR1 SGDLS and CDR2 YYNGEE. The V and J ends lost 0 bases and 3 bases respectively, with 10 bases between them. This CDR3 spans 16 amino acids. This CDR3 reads CASSVAMGGGANVLTF. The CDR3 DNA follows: TGTGCCAGCAGCGTAGCTATGGGGGGTGGGGCCAACGTCCTGACTTTC.

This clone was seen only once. In DNA, the CDR3 is TGTGCCAGCAGCTTAGGTTCCCAGTCACCCCTCCACTTT. Translation: CASSLGSQSPLHF. J is TRBJ1-6 and V is TRBV7-9; unclear D gene. V lost 1 base and J lost 10, with 8 bases in between. Germline CDR1 SEHNR, CDR2 FQNEAQ (reference sequence). The length of the CDR3 is 13 residues.

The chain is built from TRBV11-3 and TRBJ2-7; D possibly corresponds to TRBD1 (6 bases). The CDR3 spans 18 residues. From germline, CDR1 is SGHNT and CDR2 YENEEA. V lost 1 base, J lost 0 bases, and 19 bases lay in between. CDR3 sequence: CASSLVPPCGQTSYEQYF. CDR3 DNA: TGTGCCAGCAGCTTAGTCCCCCCTTGTGGACAGACCTCCTACGAGCAGTACTTC.

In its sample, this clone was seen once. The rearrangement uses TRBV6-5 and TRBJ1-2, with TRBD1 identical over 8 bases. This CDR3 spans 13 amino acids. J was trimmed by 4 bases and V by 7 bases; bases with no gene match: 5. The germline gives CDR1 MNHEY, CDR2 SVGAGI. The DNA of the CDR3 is TGTGCCAGCATGCCCGGGACAGGCTATGGCTACACCTTC. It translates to CASMPGTGYGYTF.

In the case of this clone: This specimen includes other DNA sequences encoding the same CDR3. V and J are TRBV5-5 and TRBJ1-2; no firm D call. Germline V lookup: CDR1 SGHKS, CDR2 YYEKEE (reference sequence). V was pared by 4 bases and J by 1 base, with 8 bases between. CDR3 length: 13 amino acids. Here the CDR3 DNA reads TGTGCCAGCAGCCTAACAGATAACTATGGCTACACCTTC. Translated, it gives CASSLTDNYGYTF.

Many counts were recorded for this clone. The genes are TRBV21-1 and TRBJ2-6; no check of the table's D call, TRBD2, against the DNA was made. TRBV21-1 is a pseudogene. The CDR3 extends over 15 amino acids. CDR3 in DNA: TGTGCCAGCCAGAGGGAGACTTATGGGGCCAACGTCCTGACTTTC. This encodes CASQRETYGANVLTF.

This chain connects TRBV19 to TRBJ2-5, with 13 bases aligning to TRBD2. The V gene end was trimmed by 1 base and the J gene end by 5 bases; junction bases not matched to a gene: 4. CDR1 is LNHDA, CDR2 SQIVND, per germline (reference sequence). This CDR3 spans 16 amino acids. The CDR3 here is CASSIGTSGSGETQYF. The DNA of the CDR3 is TGTGCCAGTAGTATAGGGACTAGCGGGAGCGGTGAGACCCAGTACTTC.

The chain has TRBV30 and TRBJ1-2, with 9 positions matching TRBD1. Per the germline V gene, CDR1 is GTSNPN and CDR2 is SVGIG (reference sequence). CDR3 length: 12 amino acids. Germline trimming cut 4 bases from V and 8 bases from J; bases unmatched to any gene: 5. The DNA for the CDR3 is TGTGCCTGGAAGGGACAGGGAAACGGCTACACCTTC. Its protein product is CAWKGQGNGYTF. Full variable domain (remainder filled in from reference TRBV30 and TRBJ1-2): SQTIHQWPATLVQPVGSPLSLECTVEGTSNPNLYWYRQAAGRGLQLLFYSVGIGQISSEVPQNLSASRPQDRQFILSSKKLLLSDSGFYLCAWKGQGNGYTFGSGTRLTVV.

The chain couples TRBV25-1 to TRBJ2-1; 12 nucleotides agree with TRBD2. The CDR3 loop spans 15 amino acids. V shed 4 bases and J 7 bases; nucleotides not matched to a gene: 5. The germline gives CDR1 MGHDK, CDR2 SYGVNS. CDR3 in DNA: TGTGCCAGCAGTGCCCTAGCGGGAGGGCGAAATGAGCAGTTCTTC. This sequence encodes CASSALAGGRNEQFF.

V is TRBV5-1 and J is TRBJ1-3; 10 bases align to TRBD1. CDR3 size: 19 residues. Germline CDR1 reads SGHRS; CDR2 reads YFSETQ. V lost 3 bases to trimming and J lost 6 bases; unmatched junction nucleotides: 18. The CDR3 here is CASSSLPHIGTGDENTIYF. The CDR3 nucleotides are TGCGCCAGCAGCTCCCTCCCCCACATCGGGACAGGGGACGAAAACACCATATATTTT.

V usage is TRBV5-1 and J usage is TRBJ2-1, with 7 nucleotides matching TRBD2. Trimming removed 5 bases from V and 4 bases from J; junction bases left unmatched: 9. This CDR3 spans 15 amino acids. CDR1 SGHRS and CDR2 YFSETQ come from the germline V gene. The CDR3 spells CASRSGLAAYNEQFF. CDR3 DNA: TGCGCCAGCAGATCGGGGCTAGCGGCATACAATGAGCAGTTCTTC. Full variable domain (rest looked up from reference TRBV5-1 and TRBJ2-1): KAGVTQTPRYLIKTRGQQVTLSCSPISGHRSVSWYQQTPGQGLQFLFEYFSETQRNKGNFPGRFSGRQFSNSRSEMNVSTLELGDSALYLCASRSGLAAYNEQFFGPGTRLTVL.

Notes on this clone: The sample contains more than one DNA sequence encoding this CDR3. CDR3 residues: CASSPSSGNTIYF. The CDR3 coding sequence is TGTGCCAGCTCACCTAGCTCTGGAAACACCATATATTTT. V and J are TRBV18 and TRBJ1-3; D ambiguous. Germline V gives CDR1 KGHSH, CDR2 LQKENI. The CDR3 consists of 13 residues. V was cut by 3 bases and J by 0 bases, with 3 bases left in between. Full variable domain (remainder filled in from reference TRBV18 and TRBJ1-3): NAGVMQNPRHLVRRRGQEARLRCSPMKGHSHVYWYRQLPEEGLKFMVYLQKENIIDESGMPKERFSAEFPKEGPSILRIQQVVRGDSAAYFCASSPSSGNTIYFGEGSWLTVV.

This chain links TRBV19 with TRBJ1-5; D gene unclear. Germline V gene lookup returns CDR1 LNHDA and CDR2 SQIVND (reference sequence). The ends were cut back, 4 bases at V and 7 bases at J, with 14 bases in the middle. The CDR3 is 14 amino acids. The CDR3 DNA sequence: TGTGCCAGTAGTAACCGAGGGCCCGAACAGCCCCAGCATTTT. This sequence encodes CASSNRGPEQPQHF.